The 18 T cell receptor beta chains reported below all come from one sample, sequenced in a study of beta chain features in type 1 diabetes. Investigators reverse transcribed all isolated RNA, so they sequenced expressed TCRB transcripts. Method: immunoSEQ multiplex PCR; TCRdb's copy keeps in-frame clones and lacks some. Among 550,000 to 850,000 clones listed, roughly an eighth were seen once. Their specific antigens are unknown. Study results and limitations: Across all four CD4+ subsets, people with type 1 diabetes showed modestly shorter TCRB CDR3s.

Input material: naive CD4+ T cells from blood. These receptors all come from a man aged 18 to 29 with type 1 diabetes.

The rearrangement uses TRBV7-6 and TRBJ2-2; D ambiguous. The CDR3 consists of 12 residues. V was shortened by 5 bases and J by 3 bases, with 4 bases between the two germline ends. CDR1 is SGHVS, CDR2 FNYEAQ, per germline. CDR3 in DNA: TGTGCCAGCAGCCCCCACACCGGGGAGCTGTTTTTT. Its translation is CASSPHTGELFF.

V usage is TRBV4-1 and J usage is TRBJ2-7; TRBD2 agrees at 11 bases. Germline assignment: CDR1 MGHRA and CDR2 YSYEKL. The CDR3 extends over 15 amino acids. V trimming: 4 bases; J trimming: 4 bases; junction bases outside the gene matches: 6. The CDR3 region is CASSRPGTSGYEQYF. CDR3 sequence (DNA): TGCGCCAGCAGCCGCCCCGGGACTAGCGGATACGAGCAGTACTTC.

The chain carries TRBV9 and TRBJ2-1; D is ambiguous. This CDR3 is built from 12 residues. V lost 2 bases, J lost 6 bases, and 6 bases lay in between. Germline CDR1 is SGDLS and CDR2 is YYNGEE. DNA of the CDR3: TGTGCCAGCAGCGTTTTGGGCAATGAGCAGTTCTTC. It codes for CASSVLGNEQFF. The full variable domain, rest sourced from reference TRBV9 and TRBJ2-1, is DSGVTQTPKHLITATGQRVTLRCSPRSGDLSVYWYQQSLDQGLQFLIQYYNGEERAKGNILERFSAQQFPDLHSELNLSSLELGDSALYFCASSVLGNEQFFGPGTRLTVL.

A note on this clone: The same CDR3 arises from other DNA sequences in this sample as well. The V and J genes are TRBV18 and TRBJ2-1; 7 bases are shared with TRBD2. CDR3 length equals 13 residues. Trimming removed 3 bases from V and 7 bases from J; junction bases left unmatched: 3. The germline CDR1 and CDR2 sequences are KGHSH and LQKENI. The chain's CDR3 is CASSPPGGNEQFF. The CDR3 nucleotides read TGTGCCAGCTCACCCCCGGGGGGAAATGAGCAGTTCTTC.

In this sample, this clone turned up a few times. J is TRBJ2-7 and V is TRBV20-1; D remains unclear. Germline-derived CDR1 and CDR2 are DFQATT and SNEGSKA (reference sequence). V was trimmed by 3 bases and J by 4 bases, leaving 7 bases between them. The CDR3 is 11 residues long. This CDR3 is CSASGVYEQYF. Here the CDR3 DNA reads TGCAGTGCTAGCGGAGTGTACGAGCAGTACTTC.

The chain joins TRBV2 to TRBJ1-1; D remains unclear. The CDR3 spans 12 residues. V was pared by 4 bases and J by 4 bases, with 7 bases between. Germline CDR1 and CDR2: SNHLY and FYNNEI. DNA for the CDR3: TGTGCCAGCAGTGGACGGATCACTGAAGCTTTCTTT. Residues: CASSGRITEAFF.

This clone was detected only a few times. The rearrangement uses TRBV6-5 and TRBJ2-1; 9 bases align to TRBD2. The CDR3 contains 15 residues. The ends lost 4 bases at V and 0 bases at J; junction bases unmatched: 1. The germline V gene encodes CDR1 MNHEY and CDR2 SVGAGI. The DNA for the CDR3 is TGTGCCAGCAGTTTTAGCGGGGGCTCCTACAATGAGCAGTTCTTC. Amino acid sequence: CASSFSGGSYNEQFF.

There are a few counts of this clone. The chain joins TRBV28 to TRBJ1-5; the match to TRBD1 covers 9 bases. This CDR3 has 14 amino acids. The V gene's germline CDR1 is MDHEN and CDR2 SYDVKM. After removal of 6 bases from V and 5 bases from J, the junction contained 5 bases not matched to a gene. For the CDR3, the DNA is TGTGCCAGCAGCCCCGGGACAGGGCATCAGCCCCAGCATTTT. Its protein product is CASSPGTGHQPQHF.

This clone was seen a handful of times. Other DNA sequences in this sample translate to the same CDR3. This CDR3 reads CASSVGGTDTQYF. Written as DNA, the CDR3 is TGTGCCAGCAGCGTCGGTGGGACAGATACGCAGTATTTT. This chain uses TRBV9 with TRBJ2-3; no reliable D call. CDR3 length equals 13 residues. Germline V gene lookup returns CDR1 SGDLS and CDR2 YYNGEE. The V and J ends lost 2 bases and 3 bases respectively, with 7 bases between them.

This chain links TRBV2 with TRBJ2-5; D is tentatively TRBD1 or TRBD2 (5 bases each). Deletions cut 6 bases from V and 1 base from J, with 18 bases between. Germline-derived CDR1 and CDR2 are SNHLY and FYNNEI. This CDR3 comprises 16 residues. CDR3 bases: TGTGCCAGCAGAAGGAACCGGGACGCCAGCCAAGAGACCCAGTACTTC. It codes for CASRRNRDASQETQYF.

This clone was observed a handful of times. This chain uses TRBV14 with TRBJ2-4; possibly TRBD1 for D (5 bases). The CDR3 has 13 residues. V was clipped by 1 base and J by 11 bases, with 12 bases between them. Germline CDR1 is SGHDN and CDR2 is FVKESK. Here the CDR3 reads CASSQAQAGFQYF. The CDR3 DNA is TGTGCCAGCAGCCAAGCACAGGCCGGCTTTCAGTACTTC.

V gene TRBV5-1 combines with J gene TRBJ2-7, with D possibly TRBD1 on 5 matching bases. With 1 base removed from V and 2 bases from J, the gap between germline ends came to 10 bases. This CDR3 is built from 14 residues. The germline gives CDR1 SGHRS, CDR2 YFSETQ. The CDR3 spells CASSLSQGTYEQYF. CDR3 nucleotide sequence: TGCGCCAGCAGCTTGTCGCAGGGCACCTACGAGCAGTACTTC.

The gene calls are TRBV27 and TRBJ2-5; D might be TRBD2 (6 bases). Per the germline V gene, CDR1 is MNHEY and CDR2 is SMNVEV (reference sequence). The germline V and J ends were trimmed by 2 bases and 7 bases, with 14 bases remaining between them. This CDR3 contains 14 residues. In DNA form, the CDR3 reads TGTGCCAGCAGTTTAGGCGGGGTCGCGGGGACCCAGTACTTC. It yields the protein CASSLGGVAGTQYF.

This CDR3 is CSPRGKTDQPQHF. CDR3 sequence (DNA): TGCAGCCCGAGGGGGAAGACAGATCAGCCCCAGCATTTT. The chain links TRBV29-1 to TRBJ1-5; D is possibly TRBD1 (6 bases). The ends were cut back, 8 bases at V and 5 bases at J, with 16 bases in the middle. CDR3 length: 13 residues. CDR1 SQVTM and CDR2 ANQGSEA come from the germline V gene.

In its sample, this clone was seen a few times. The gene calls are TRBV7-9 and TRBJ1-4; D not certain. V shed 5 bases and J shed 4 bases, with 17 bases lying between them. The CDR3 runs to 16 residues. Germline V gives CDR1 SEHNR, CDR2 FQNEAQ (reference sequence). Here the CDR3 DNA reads TGTGCCAGCAGCCGAGGCCGCGGACTGCATAATGAAAAACTGTTTTTT. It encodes CASSRGRGLHNEKLFF. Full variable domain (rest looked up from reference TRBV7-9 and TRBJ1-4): DTGVSQNPRHKITKRGQNVTFRCDPISEHNRLYWYRQTLGQGPEFLTYFQNEAQLEKSRLLSDRFSAERPKGSFSTLEIQRTEQGDSAMYLCASSRGRGLHNEKLFFGSGTQLSVL.

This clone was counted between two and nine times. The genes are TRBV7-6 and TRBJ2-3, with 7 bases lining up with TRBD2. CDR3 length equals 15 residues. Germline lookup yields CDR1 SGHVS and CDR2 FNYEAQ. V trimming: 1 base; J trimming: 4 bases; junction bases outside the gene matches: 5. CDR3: CASSLGGTKADTQYF. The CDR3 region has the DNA TGTGCCAGCAGCTTAGGGGGGACTAAGGCAGATACGCAGTATTTT. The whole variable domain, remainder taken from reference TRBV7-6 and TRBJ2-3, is GAGVSQSPRYKVTKRGQDVALRCDPISGHVSLYWYRQALGQGPEFLTYFNYEAQQDKSGLPNDRFSAERPEGSISTLTIQRTEQRDSAMYRCASSLGGTKADTQYFGPGTRLTVL.

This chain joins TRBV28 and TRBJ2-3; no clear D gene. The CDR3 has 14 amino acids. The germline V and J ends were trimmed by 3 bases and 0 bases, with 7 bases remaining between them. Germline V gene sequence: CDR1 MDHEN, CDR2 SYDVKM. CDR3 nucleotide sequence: TGTGCCAGCAGTTTTGGGCCTAGCACAGATACGCAGTATTTT. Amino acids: CASSFGPSTDTQYF.

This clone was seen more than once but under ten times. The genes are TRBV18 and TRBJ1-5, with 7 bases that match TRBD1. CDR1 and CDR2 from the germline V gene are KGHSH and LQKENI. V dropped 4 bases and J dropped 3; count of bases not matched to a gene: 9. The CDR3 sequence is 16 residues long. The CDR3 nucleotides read TGTGCCAGCTCACTCGGACAGGCGGCTTACAATCAGCCCCAGCATTTT. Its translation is CASSLGQAAYNQPQHF.